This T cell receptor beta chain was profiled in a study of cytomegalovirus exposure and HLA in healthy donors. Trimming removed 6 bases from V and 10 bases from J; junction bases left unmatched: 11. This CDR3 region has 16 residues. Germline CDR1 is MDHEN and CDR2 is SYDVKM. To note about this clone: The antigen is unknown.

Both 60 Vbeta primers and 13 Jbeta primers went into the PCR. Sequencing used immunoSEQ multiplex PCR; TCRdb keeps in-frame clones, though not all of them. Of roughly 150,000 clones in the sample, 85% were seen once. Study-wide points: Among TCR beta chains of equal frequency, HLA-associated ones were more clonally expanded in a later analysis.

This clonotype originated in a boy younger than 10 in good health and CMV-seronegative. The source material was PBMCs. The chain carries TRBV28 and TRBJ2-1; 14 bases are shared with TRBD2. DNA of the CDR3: TGTGCCAGCAGCCCCTTGACTAGCGGGAGGGCCTGGGAGCAGTTCTTC. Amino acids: CASSPLTSGRAWEQFF.